The sequence of this T cell receptor (beta chain) was determined in a study of T-cell memory formation after mild COVID-19. The CDR3 totals 18 residues. V was cut by 0 bases and J by 0 bases, with 15 bases left in between. Germline V CDR1 and CDR2: SGHRS, YFSETQ. One entry per CDR3 protein, called by TCRdb with MiXCR from the 5' RACE reads. The table records approximately 500,000 distinct CDR3 sequences, about 23% of them present only once. This chain joins TRBV5-1 and TRBJ1-4, with D unclear. This receptor was obtained from an adult woman who had mild COVID-19 (a few samples of this study predate the infection). Cell type and time point are not known. Sequenced input: PBMCs or a T cell subset sorted from them (not recorded which). CDR3 nucleotides: TGCGCCAGCAGCTTGGCGGGCCCCTCTTCAGCAACTAATGAAAAACTGTTTTTT. This codes for CASSLAGPSSATNEKLFF.